This T cell receptor beta chain came from a study of shared clonotypes between healthy human individuals. In the original processing: Filtering was not the same, since immunoSEQ gave junction-only sequences without quality scores. Sequencing was performed with immunoSEQ multiplex PCR; in TCRdb, only in-frame clones are kept and a portion is missing. V, J and clone size were drawn from that table, and D and trimming were deduced from the DNA. The sample yields over 850,000 clones, around 78% seen once. Deletions cut 0 bases from V and 0 bases from J, with 7 bases between. This CDR3 has 15 amino acids. CDR1 is SGHNT and CDR2 is YYREEE in the germline V gene (reference sequence). Each sample came from a Caucasian adult donor living in Nashville, Tennessee.

This TCR was sampled from a man aged 18-30 years in good health. Some clones in this sample may be carry-over from other donors' samples. The chain links TRBV5-4 to TRBJ2-1; TRBD2 is a possible D gene (6 bases). The sequenced material came from memory CD4+ T cells from PBMCs. Specified subset: CD45RA-negative fraction. The CDR3 loop is CASSLGGNSYNEQFF. DNA for the CDR3: TGTGCCAGCAGCTTGGGCGGGAACTCCTACAATGAGCAGTTCTTC.